The 10 T cell receptor beta chains given below trace back to one sample, sequenced in a study of blood T cell repertoires in COVID-19. Sequencing was performed with immunoSEQ multiplex PCR; in TCRdb, only in-frame clones are kept and a portion is missing. The data contain a few hundred thousand clones, around 89% of them seen just once; the ten biggest clones take up roughly 0.8%. The sequenced material came from peripheral blood. These receptors were obtained from a young man with acute or convalescent COVID-19.

The V call is TRBV28, the J call TRBJ2-3; TRBD1 agrees at 7 bases. Germline V gene data show CDR1 as MDHEN and CDR2 as SYDVKM. This CDR3 has 18 residues. Trimming removed 4 bases from V and 5 bases from J; junction bases left unmatched: 18. The CDR3 reads CASSSRSPDRLFGDTQYF. CDR3 nucleotides: TGTGCCAGCAGTTCACGATCACCGGACAGGCTTTTTGGAGATACGCAGTATTTT.

The chain combines TRBV2 with TRBJ2-1, with 8 bases fitting TRBD2. V lost 7 bases, J lost 9 bases, and 14 bases stayed unmatched. The V gene's germline CDR1 is SNHLY and CDR2 FYNNEI. CDR3 length equals 15 residues. CDR3 in DNA: TGTGCCAGCACGGGATGGCGGGGGGCCTCTTCTGAGCAGTTCTTC. Translating it yields CASTGWRGASSEQFF.

This chain uses TRBV5-4 with TRBJ2-1; no clear D gene. In germline, CDR1 is SGHNT, CDR2 YYREEE (reference sequence). This CDR3 region has 16 residues. V shed 0 bases and J shed 8 bases, with 18 bases lying between them. The CDR3 is CASSLGTVGRPHEQFF. As DNA, the CDR3 is TGTGCCAGCAGCTTGGGAACAGTCGGAAGGCCCCATGAGCAGTTCTTC.

The genes are TRBV10-3 and TRBJ2-1, with D possibly matching TRBD2 (6 bases). With 2 bases removed from V and 9 bases from J, the gap between germline ends came to 20 bases. The CDR3 runs 16 residues. Germline V gene data show CDR1 as ENHRY and CDR2 as SYGVKD. In DNA, the CDR3 is TGTGCCATCAGTGAGCCTCCACTATACCCGCGGGGTGAGCAGTTCTTC. Protein product: CAISEPPLYPRGEQFF.

This chain's CDR3 is CASTRDSLFQGELFF. The CDR3 DNA reads as TGTGCCAGCACCCGGGACAGTCTCTTTCAGGGGGAGCTGTTTTTT. The chain is built from TRBV28 and TRBJ2-2; TRBD1 matches 7 bases. CDR1 and CDR2 (germline): MDHEN, SYDVKM. The CDR3 has 15 residues. Trimming at V came to 7 bases and at J to 8 bases, leaving 13 bases not matched to a gene.

The chain is built from TRBV4-2 and TRBJ2-4; 11 bases are a match to TRBD2. CDR3 length: 17 residues. Germline V lookup: CDR1 LGHNA, CDR2 YNFKEQ. The V gene end was trimmed by 0 bases and the J gene end by 7 bases; junction bases not matched to a gene: 8. The chain's CDR3 is CASSQDPTTSGMNIQYF. In nucleotides, the CDR3 is TGTGCCAGCAGCCAAGATCCGACGACTAGCGGGATGAACATTCAGTACTTC.

A word on this clone: Other nucleotide sequences from this sample produce the same CDR3. This rearrangement joins TRBV5-1 to TRBJ2-2, with 9 bases that match TRBD1. V gave up 4 bases and J gave up 5 bases; unmatched junction bases: 6. CDR1 and CDR2 (germline): SGHRS, YFSETQ. The CDR3 consists of 15 residues. The CDR3 loop is CASSRGQGGTGELFF. CDR3 in DNA: TGCGCCAGCAGCCGGGGACAGGGAGGAACCGGGGAGCTGTTTTTT.

This rearrangement joins TRBV6-5 to TRBJ1-2, with 7 bases that match TRBD1. CDR1 and CDR2 from the germline V gene are MNHEY and SVGAGI. The CDR3 extends over 15 amino acids. The ends lost 5 bases at V and 4 bases at J; junction bases unmatched: 10. The CDR3 protein is CASSNPGQTSYGYTF. DNA for the CDR3: TGTGCCAGCAGTAACCCGGGACAGACTAGCTATGGCTACACCTTC.

This chain connects TRBV18 to TRBJ1-6, with 7 bases fitting TRBD1. Germline V gives CDR1 KGHSH, CDR2 LQKENI. J lost 8 bases, V lost 3 bases, and 10 bases had no gene match. The CDR3 consists of 16 residues. The CDR3 coding sequence is TGTGCCAGCTCACCTCAGGGGGTGGCTAGGGATTCACCCCTCCACTTT. It is translated as CASSPQGVARDSPLHF.

In this sample, this clone turned up once. V and J are TRBV5-8 and TRBJ1-2; no clear D. Per germline, CDR1 SGHTS and CDR2 YDEGEE. CDR3 length equals 15 residues. V was clipped by 4 bases and J by 1 base, with 14 bases between them. CDR3 residues: CASSPGSQLNYGYTF. The DNA of the CDR3 is TGTGCCAGCAGCCCCGGTTCCCAACTTAACTATGGCTACACCTTC. The variable domain in full, completed from reference TRBV5-8 and TRBJ1-2, reads EAGVTQSPTHLIKTRGQQATLRCSPISGHTSVYWYQQALGLGLQFLLWYDEGEERNRGNFPPRFSGRQFPNYSSELNVNALELEDSALYLCASSPGSQLNYGYTFGSGTRLTVV.